These 17 T cell receptor beta chains were all obtained from the same sample, sequenced in a study of T cell responses to AZD1222 COVID-19 vaccine. Measured with immunoSEQ multiplex PCR; TCRdb has only the in-frame clones, and not every one. The sample yields approximately 100,000 clones, just over 90% seen once. The input for sequencing was peripheral blood, taken on day 0 of AZD1222 vaccination. The origin of the receptors is an adult in good health.

The chain recombines TRBV12-3 or TRBV12-4 with TRBJ1-4, with D possibly TRBD1 on 6 matching bases. CDR3 length: 13 amino acids. Trimming removed 7 bases at V and 14 bases at J, with 20 bases between. CDR3 residues: CASKRGGAGELFF. CDR3 DNA sequence: TGTGCCAGCAAGAGAGGGGGGGCTGGTGAGCTGTTTTTT.

The table lists this clone with a few counts. J is TRBJ2-7 and V is TRBV5-1; 9 bases align to TRBD1. Per the germline V gene, CDR1 is SGHRS and CDR2 is YFSETQ. The CDR3 covers 14 residues. V was pared by 4 bases and J by 2 bases, with 4 bases of the junction left unmatched. The CDR3 sequence is CASSLDRGTYEQYF. The DNA for the CDR3 is TGCGCCAGCAGCCTGGACAGGGGCACCTACGAGCAGTACTTC.

V gene TRBV9 combines with J gene TRBJ2-7; 9 bases agree with TRBD1. Trimming cost V 3 bases and J 2 bases; bases outside gene matches: 6. CDR3 length: 15 residues. Germline V gives CDR1 SGDLS, CDR2 YYNGEE. The DNA for the CDR3 is TGTGCCAGCAGCGCGACCGGGACAGGGACCTACGAGCAGTACTTC. It codes for CASSATGTGTYEQYF. Together with reference TRBV9 and TRBJ2-7, the CDR3 gives the full variable domain: DSGVTQTPKHLITATGQRVTLRCSPRSGDLSVYWYQQSLDQGLQFLIQYYNGEERAKGNILERFSAQQFPDLHSELNLSSLELGDSALYFCASSATGTGTYEQYFGPGTRLTVT.

This sequence joins TRBV7-9 and TRBJ2-7; D perhaps matches TRBD1 (6 bases). The CDR3 covers 11 residues. Per the germline V gene, CDR1 is SEHNR and CDR2 is FQNEAQ (reference sequence). As DNA, the CDR3 is TGTGCATACAGGGCGGAGAACGAGCAGTACTTC. It is translated as CAYRAENEQYF. Full variable domain (missing parts from reference TRBV7-9 and TRBJ2-7): DTGVSQNPRHKITKRGQNVTFRCDPISEHNRLYWYRQTLGQGPEFLTYFQNEAQLEKSRLLSDRFSAERPKGSFSTLEIQRTEQGDSAMYLCAYRAENEQYFGPGTRLTVT.

The CDR3 DNA reads TGCGCCAGCAGCTTAACCGGGGATACGCAGTATTTT. Protein sequence: CASSLTGDTQYF. The chain has TRBV5-1 and TRBJ2-3; D not resolved. CDR1 and CDR2 (germline): SGHRS, YFSETQ. Trimming removed 2 bases from V and 6 bases from J, with 7 bases in between. The CDR3 is 12 residues long.

V is TRBV21-1 and J is TRBJ1-2; the table's D call, TRBD1, was not checked against the DNA. TRBV21-1 represents a pseudogene. The length of the CDR3 is 14 residues. CDR3 sequence (DNA): TGTGCCAGCAGCGGTGGGGACAGGTACTATGGCTACACCTTC. Translated: CASSGGDRYYGYTF.

The chain joins TRBV9 to TRBJ2-3, with 7 positions matching TRBD2. The V gene end was trimmed by 3 bases and the J gene end by 5 bases; junction bases not matched to a gene: 6. CDR1 and CDR2 (germline): SGDLS, YYNGEE. The CDR3 runs 14 residues. This CDR3 reads CASSERGNVDTQYF. DNA for the CDR3: TGTGCCAGCAGCGAGCGGGGAAATGTAGATACGCAGTATTTT.

The chain employs TRBV2 and TRBJ1-1; the D is unclear. CDR3 length: 14 amino acids. The germline V and J ends were trimmed by 3 bases and 3 bases, with 11 bases remaining between them. Per germline, CDR1 SNHLY and CDR2 FYNNEI. CDR3 residues: CASSDARLDTEAFF. The CDR3 coding sequence is TGTGCCAGCAGTGACGCCAGGTTGGACACTGAAGCTTTCTTT.

The J gene is TRBJ1-1, the V gene TRBV21-1. TRBV21-1 is designated a pseudogene. The CDR3 length is 14 residues. The CDR3 region has the DNA TGTGCCAGCAGCAAAAAGGGGACGGGGACTGAAGCTTTCTTT. It specifies CASSKKGTGTEAFF.

The V and J genes are TRBV12-5 and TRBJ2-7; 8 nucleotides agree with TRBD1. The CDR3 is made up of 13 amino acids. CDR1 and CDR2 from the germline V gene are LGHNT and FRNRAP. The junction had 1 base not matched to a gene; V was cut back by 1 base and J by 5 bases. CDR3 protein: CASGLGTGHEQYF. CDR3 nucleotides: TGTGCTAGTGGTTTGGGGACAGGGCACGAGCAGTACTTC.

The CDR3 is CASSILPGHLYYNEQFF. CDR3 DNA sequence: TGTGCCAGCAGCATTTTACCAGGCCATCTTTACTACAATGAGCAGTTCTTC. This chain joins TRBV9 and TRBJ2-1, with D unclear. CDR3 length: 17 residues. From germline, CDR1 is SGDLS and CDR2 YYNGEE. Trimming removed 4 bases at V and 3 bases at J, with 20 bases between.

The rearrangement links TRBV4-3 to TRBJ1-3; D unresolved. Germline V gene data show CDR1 as LGHNA and CDR2 as YSLEER. V lost 0 bases, J lost 8 bases, and 11 bases lay in between. This CDR3 contains 14 residues. The CDR3 is CASSQEGRGHTIYF. The CDR3 DNA sequence: TGCGCCAGCAGCCAAGAAGGCAGAGGGCACACCATATATTTT.

The chain carries TRBV6-6 and TRBJ1-2; 8 positions match TRBD1. Germline CDR1 reads MNHNY; CDR2 reads SVGAGI (reference sequence). The ends lost 6 bases at V and 8 bases at J; junction bases unmatched: 5. This CDR3 comprises 12 residues. The chain's CDR3 is CASSGQGGGYTF. CDR3 in DNA: TGTGCCAGCAGCGGACAGGGTGGCGGCTACACCTTC.

This chain joins TRBV18 and TRBJ1-4, with 7 nucleotides matching TRBD1. Germline lookup yields CDR1 KGHSH and CDR2 LQKENI. Trimming removed 3 bases from V and 0 bases from J; junction bases left unmatched: 1. The length of the CDR3 is 15 residues. CDR3 region: CASSPGQPTNEKLFF. CDR3 bases: TGTGCCAGCTCACCGGGACAGCCAACTAATGAAAAACTGTTTTTT.

The J gene is TRBJ2-5, the V gene TRBV6-5; 7 bases fit TRBD1. CDR1 is MNHEY and CDR2 is SVGAGI in the germline V gene. The CDR3 runs 14 residues. J was trimmed by 5 bases and V by 4 bases; bases with no gene match: 7. The CDR3 DNA sequence: TGTGCCAGCAGTTTAGGGACAGAGGTGGAGACCCAGTACTTC. Amino acids: CASSLGTEVETQYF.

The chain joins TRBV7-9 to TRBJ2-3; D not resolved. V was trimmed by 5 bases and J by 5 bases, leaving 8 bases between them. CDR1 is SEHNR and CDR2 is FQNEAQ in the germline V gene (reference sequence). The CDR3 is made up of 12 amino acids. The CDR3, as DNA: TGTGCCAGCAGCGCGAACAAAGATACGCAGTATTTT. It translates to CASSANKDTQYF.

The rearrangement uses TRBV24-1 and TRBJ1-5; D is possibly TRBD1 (6 bases). V was trimmed by 3 bases and J by 4 bases, leaving 12 bases between them. Germline V lookup: CDR1 KGHDR, CDR2 SFDVKD. The CDR3 spans 15 residues. The CDR3 protein is CATSDPEGGNQPQHF. As DNA, the CDR3 is TGTGCCACCAGTGATCCCGAAGGGGGTAATCAGCCCCAGCATTTT.